The subject of this entry is one T cell receptor beta chain. Only one count was recorded for this clone. What antigen it recognizes has not been identified. The sample holds no much larger clone one base away, and base qualities are not on file. The germline V gene (reference sequence) specifies SGHKS as CDR1 and YYEKEE as CDR2. The CDR3 goes from the cysteine to the phenylalanine over 14 residues. Only the CDR3 region is kept as DNA, spanning 42 bases read in frame from base 1. The germline V and J ends show losses of 1 base and 6 bases respectively, and no gene match explains 4 bases of the junction. Read against the paper, the sample's time point label means: about 28 days (+/-7) after the second vaccine dose. AZD1222 recipients whose second dose came at about 4 weeks and those whose second dose came at about 12 weeks were combined into one group, since spike-specific TCR depth and breadth did not differ between the two schedules. Samples from vaccinated people were obtained from the UK trials COV001 and COV002, which included a single-blind randomized controlled phase 2/3 trial of AZD1222 (ChAdOx1 nCoV-19) in healthy adults. For TCRbeta chain sequencing, PBMC samples from trial participants were taken at day 0 and at day 28 after the second dose.

The CDR3 regions of human TCRbeta chains were analyzed by immunosequencing. Per the source publication's procedure: TCRs in the repertoires were matched against a reference library of SARS-CoV-2-specific TCRs that had been generated with the MIRA antigen-specificity platform. Breadth meant the fraction of unique TCRs that were SARS-CoV-2-associated, whereas depth meant the fraction of total T cells that were SARS-CoV-2-associated. Each spike-specific TCR was assigned to its reactive spike region and to a CD4 or CD8 class using the MIRA data. Log10-transformed breadth and depth values were compared by one-way ANOVA with Sidak's multiple comparisons tests. As stored in TCRdb, this immuneACCESS dataset retains in-frame rearrangements with V and J assigned. A fraction of the clones does not appear; measured against another copy, unresolved V genes explain less than half of the discrepancy, and the remainder lacks a known reason. V, J and clone size are taken as reported in that table, and D and trimming were inferred from the DNA itself. The sample has tens of thousands of clones on record, roughly nine tenths of them singletons. In total, the top ten clones hold around 9.3% of the sample.

This specimen belongs to a study of T cell responses to AZD1222 COVID-19 vaccine (TCRdb year 2021). For the wider study: A total of under 250 trial participants underwent TCR sequencing, of whom 207 had received two doses of AZD1222 and some 25 had received two doses of the MenACWY control vaccine. Enrollment into the trials was organized by age into subgroups of 18-55, 56-69 and 70-plus years, and those subgroups contained approximately 160, 26 and 62 TCR-sequenced participants, respectively. What the work shows at the level of the full study, not this receptor alone: Conclusions about previously exposed vaccinees are limited, since just six AZD1222 recipients were seropositive for SARS-CoV-2 at baseline. Nearly half of unique spike-specific TCRs reportedly recognized epitopes outside regions mutated in the B.1.351 and B.1.1.7 variants. Because no day 14 peak-response samples were available, repertoires were characterized only after the peak T cell response. After two AZD1222 doses, spike-specific TCR breadth and depth were significantly higher than at day 0 and than in MenACWY recipients. Most participants were white British and females outnumbered males, and the authors suggested that clonal diversity may have been underestimated. The whole spike protein was spanned by vaccine-associated CD4 TCRs, and dominant responses were seen in regions 160-218 and 743-854. In the small 56-69-year group, the increase in depth fell short of significance, most likely because of low power.

Source: peripheral blood, taken 28 days after the second AZD1222 dose. The receptor was derived from an adult who received the AZD1222 COVID-19 vaccine. The chain is made from TRBV5-5 and TRBJ2-3, with 8 central nucleotides matching TRBD2. The CDR3 is CASSLWGGGDTQYF. The nucleotides are TGTGCCAGCAGCTTGTGGGGCGGGGGGGATACGCAGTATTTT.